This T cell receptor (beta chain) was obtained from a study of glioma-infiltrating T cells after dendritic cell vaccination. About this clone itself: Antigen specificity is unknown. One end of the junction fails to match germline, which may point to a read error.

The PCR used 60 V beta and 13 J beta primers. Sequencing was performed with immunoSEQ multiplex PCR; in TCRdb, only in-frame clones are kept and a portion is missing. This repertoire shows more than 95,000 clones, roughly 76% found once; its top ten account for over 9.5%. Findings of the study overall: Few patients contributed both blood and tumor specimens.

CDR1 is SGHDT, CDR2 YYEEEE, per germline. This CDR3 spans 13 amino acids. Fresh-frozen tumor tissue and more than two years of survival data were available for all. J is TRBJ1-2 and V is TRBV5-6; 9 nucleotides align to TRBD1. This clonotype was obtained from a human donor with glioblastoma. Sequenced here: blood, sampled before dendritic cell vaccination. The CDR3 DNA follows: TGTGCCAGCAGCTTCGGACAGGGGTTTGGCCACACCTTC. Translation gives CASSFGQGFGHTF. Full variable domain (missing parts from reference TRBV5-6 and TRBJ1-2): DAGVTQSPTHLIKTRGQQVTLRCSPKSGHDTVSWYQQALGQGPQFIFQYYEEEERQRGNFPDRFSGHQFPNYSSELNVNALLLGDSALYLCASSFGQGFGHTFGSGTRLTVV.